The 16 T cell receptor beta chains below all came from one sample that was sequenced in a study of cytomegalovirus exposure and HLA in healthy donors. Use of 60 Vbeta and 13 Jbeta primers characterized the PCR. The protocol was immunoSEQ multiplex PCR, while the TCRdb copy is restricted to in-frame clones and leaves out a portion. The sample records 180,000 or so clones, about three quarters being singletons. The sequencing input was PBMCs. The receptors originated from a female donor in good health and CMV-seronegative.

In this sample, this clone turned up once. This sequence joins TRBV5-1 and TRBJ1-6, with D perhaps TRBD1 (5 bases). This CDR3 region has 16 residues. The V end lost 4 bases, the J end lost 9 bases, and 20 bases lay between the germline ends. Germline V gene lookup returns CDR1 SGHRS and CDR2 YFSETQ. CDR3 in amino acids: CASSLSSGVAGSPLHF. Here the CDR3 DNA reads TGCGCCAGCAGCCTCTCATCGGGGGTGGCGGGTTCACCCCTCCACTTT.

The chain is built from TRBV7-2 and TRBJ2-5; 8 nucleotides agree with TRBD2. Germline loops: CDR1 SGHTA, CDR2 FQGNSA. With V trimmed by 5 bases and J by 5 bases, 7 bases remained unmatched. The CDR3 contains 14 residues. In nucleotides, the CDR3 is TGTGCCAGCAGCACCTACGGGGGGGTGGAGACCCAGTACTTC. Encoded protein: CASSTYGGVETQYF.

V is TRBV5-1 and J is TRBJ2-2, with TRBD1 identical over 10 bases. CDR3 length equals 17 residues. Looked up from germline, CDR1 is SGHRS and CDR2 is YFSETQ. With 0 bases clipped from V and 3 bases from J, the junction kept 5 bases outside the gene matches. The CDR3 DNA is TGCGCCAGCAGCTTGGGAGACAGGGGGCAAGACACCGGGGAGCTGTTTTTT. It is translated as CASSLGDRGQDTGELFF.

As for this clone: Other DNA sequences in the sample encode the same CDR3. The CDR3 loop is CASSQSGNSYNEQFF. The CDR3, as DNA: TGCGCCAGCAGCCAGTCCGGGAACTCCTACAATGAGCAGTTCTTC. The chain is built from TRBV4-3 and TRBJ2-1, with a weak D call TRBD2 (5 bases). This CDR3 comprises 15 residues. V lost 3 bases and J 0 bases, leaving 9 bases between the germline ends. Per germline, CDR1 LGHNA and CDR2 YSLEER.

The rearrangement links TRBV7-6 to TRBJ2-3; D perhaps matches TRBD2 (6 bases). The CDR3 length is 16 residues. Per the germline V gene, CDR1 is SGHVS and CDR2 is FNYEAQ. V shed 4 bases and J shed 6 bases, with 20 bases lying between them. Here the CDR3 DNA reads TGTGCCAGCAGCTCGATGGGACTTCCCCCAAACGATACGCAGTATTTT. As protein: CASSSMGLPPNDTQYF.

J is TRBJ2-2 and V is TRBV5-1, with a possible D match to TRBD2 (6 bases). The V gene's germline CDR1 is SGHRS and CDR2 YFSETQ. The CDR3 covers 15 residues. Trimming took 4 bases from V and 7 from J, leaving 17 bases between them. CDR3 DNA: TGCGCCAGCAGCCCGGGACTCGATACGGGCGGGGAGCTGTTTTTT. This encodes CASSPGLDTGGELFF.

This rearrangement joins TRBV2 to TRBJ2-1; TRBD1 might be the D (6 bases). CDR1 and CDR2 (germline): SNHLY, FYNNEI. The CDR3 extends over 12 amino acids. Trimming stripped 6 bases from V and 8 bases from J, with 11 bases between. The CDR3 coding sequence is TGTGCCAGCAGCAGCAGGGGCGATGAGCAGTTCTTC. Translated, it gives CASSSRGDEQFF.

This clone was found a few times. The rearrangement uses TRBV4-1 and TRBJ2-5; D is undetermined. The CDR3 spans 13 residues. Trimming removed 1 base from V and 5 bases from J, with 8 bases in between. The germline CDR1 and CDR2 sequences are MGHRA and YSYEKL. The CDR3 region is CASSQGVVETQYF. Here the CDR3 DNA reads TGCGCCAGCAGCCAAGGAGTTGTTGAGACCCAGTACTTC.

CDR3 loop: CASSSTARGDYGYTF. The CDR3 DNA follows: TGTGCCAGCAGCTCGACAGCTCGAGGTGACTATGGCTACACCTTC. J is TRBJ1-2 and V is TRBV11-1; perhaps TRBD1 as D (5 bases). From germline, CDR1 is SGHAT and CDR2 FQDESV (reference sequence). Trimming left V 4 bases short and J 3 bases short, with 15 bases between. CDR3 length: 15 residues.

This clone appeared a few times. The gene calls are TRBV6-5 and TRBJ1-1, with TRBD1 matching 7 bases. The CDR3 runs 15 residues. The V segment lost 7 bases and the J segment 4 bases; nucleotides outside the gene matches: 12. Germline-derived CDR1 and CDR2 are MNHEY and SVGAGI. The chain's CDR3 is CASTPGQRLFTEAFF. CDR3 DNA sequence: TGTGCCAGCACCCCGGGACAGCGTTTGTTCACTGAAGCTTTCTTT.

This clone was found once. The chain combines TRBV9 with TRBJ1-1, with TRBD1 as a possible D gene (5 bases). The CDR3 is 15 amino acids. Trimming left V 2 bases short and J 0 bases short, with 11 bases between. Germline CDR1 and CDR2: SGDLS and YYNGEE. The CDR3 is CASSVTGIMNTEAFF. CDR3 bases: TGTGCCAGCAGCGTTACAGGTATAATGAACACTGAAGCTTTCTTT.

The gene calls are TRBV20-1 and TRBJ1-1; no clear D. The CDR3 is 10 residues long. The germline V gene has CDR1 DFQATT and CDR2 SNEGSKA (reference sequence). The V end lost 3 bases, the J end lost 6 bases, and 5 bases lay between the germline ends. As DNA, the CDR3 is TGCAGTGCTAGGGCCCCTGAAGCTTTCTTT. This translates into CSARAPEAFF.

The chain links TRBV18 to TRBJ2-1; weak D call: TRBD1 (6 bases). The CDR3 covers 14 residues. CDR1 is KGHSH and CDR2 is LQKENI in the germline V gene. Trimming removed 3 bases from V and 5 bases from J, with 11 bases in between. The CDR3 protein is CASSPRQDNNEQFF. DNA of the CDR3: TGTGCCAGCTCACCCCGACAGGACAACAATGAGCAGTTCTTC.

This CDR3 reads CASSSSGASTDTQYF. CDR3 sequence (DNA): TGTGCCAGCAGCAGTAGCGGGGCTAGCACAGATACGCAGTATTTT. The chain uses TRBV11-2 and TRBJ2-3; 8 positions match TRBD2. The CDR3 consists of 15 residues. The junction had 4 bases not matched to a gene; V was cut back by 5 bases and J by 0 bases. Germline CDR1 and CDR2: SGHAT and FQNNGV. Full variable domain (remainder filled in from reference TRBV11-2 and TRBJ2-3): EAGVAQSPRYKIIEKRQSVAFWCNPISGHATLYWYQQILGQGPKLLIQFQNNGVVDDSQLPKDRFSAERLKGVDSTLKIQPAKLEDSAVYLCASSSSGASTDTQYFGPGTRLTVL.

Concerning this clone: One junction end disagrees with the germline gene, perhaps due to a read error. V is TRBV7-3 and J is TRBJ1-1, with 12 bases that match TRBD1. Looked up from germline, CDR1 is SGHTA and CDR2 is FQGTGA. CDR3 size: 16 residues. The CDR3 loop is CASSPGTGGSGTQAFF. The CDR3 DNA is TGTGCCAGCAGCCCTGGGACAGGGGGCTCGGGCACTCAAGCTTTCTTT.

The chain is built from TRBV6-5 and TRBJ2-2, with 11 bases matching TRBD2. Germline V gene lookup returns CDR1 MNHEY and CDR2 SVGAGI. Trimming cost V 8 bases and J 6 bases; bases outside gene matches: 8. The CDR3 is 15 residues long. CDR3 region: CASEELAGGAGELFF. Written as DNA, the CDR3 is TGTGCCAGCGAGGAATTAGCGGGAGGGGCCGGGGAGCTGTTTTTT.